Presented here are 32 T cell receptor beta chains from one specimen sequenced in a study of T cell repertoires in cytomegalovirus infection. MiXCR, run by TCRdb on the reads, gives a single entry per CDR3 protein. The data hold about 530,000 distinct CDR3 sequences, with 26% observed a single time. Sequencing was performed on PBMCs. The receptors come from a human donor in good health (CMV status not recorded). Some clones in this sample may be carry-over from other donors' samples.

This clonotype has only a few counts. The DNA of the CDR3 is TGCAGTGCTGACAGCGGGAGGGGGCCTAGCACAGATACGCAGTATTTT. Residues: CSADSGRGPSTDTQYF. The chain recombines TRBV20-1 with TRBJ2-3, with TRBD2 identical over 10 bases. Germline V gene sequence: CDR1 DFQATT, CDR2 SNEGSKA (reference sequence). The CDR3 is made up of 16 amino acids. Trimming cost V 5 bases and J 0 bases; bases outside gene matches: 8.

This clonotype was seen at least ten times. V usage is TRBV11-2 and J usage is TRBJ2-4; D perhaps matches TRBD2 (6 bases). Germline values: CDR1 SGHAT, CDR2 FQNNGV. CDR3 size: 15 residues. Deletions cut 7 bases from V and 9 bases from J, with 22 bases between. For the CDR3, the DNA is TGTGCCAGCACCAGGGTCGGAGGGATAGAGGGCATTCAGTACTTC. Translation: CASTRVGGIEGIQYF.

A few counts support this clonotype. The chain recombines TRBV7-2 with TRBJ2-5; TRBD2 matches 14 bases. This CDR3 is built from 16 residues. V was pared by 3 bases and J by 7 bases, with 7 bases of the junction left unmatched. The germline gives CDR1 SGHTA, CDR2 FQGNSA. CDR3 bases: TGTGCCAGCAGCTTTGGGACTAGCGGGAGTGTGGGGACCCAGTACTTC. Translation: CASSFGTSGSVGTQYF.

This clonotype was counted only a few times. The V gene is TRBV28, the J gene TRBJ2-1, with 9 bases lining up with TRBD2. The V gene's germline CDR1 is MDHEN and CDR2 SYDVKM. The CDR3 totals 15 residues. Germline trimming cut 6 bases from V and 8 bases from J; bases unmatched to any gene: 11. Here the CDR3 DNA reads TGTGCCAGCAGCTCCGCAGCGGGAGGATACGATGAGCAGTTCTTC. This encodes CASSSAAGGYDEQFF.

This clonotype appeared many times. V is TRBV7-2 and J is TRBJ2-5, with a weak D call TRBD2 (5 bases). This CDR3 region has 13 residues. V was pared by 5 bases and J by 7 bases, with 14 bases between. The germline gives CDR1 SGHTA, CDR2 FQGNSA. The DNA for the CDR3 is TGTGCCAGCAGCCCGGGTGGCGAGGGGACCCAGTACTTC. Translation: CASSPGGEGTQYF.

This clonotype was recorded a few times. The CDR3 region is CASSGITGVNYNEQFF. Here the CDR3 DNA reads TGTGCCAGCAGCGGAATTACAGGGGTCAACTACAATGAGCAGTTCTTC. The chain recombines TRBV7-6 with TRBJ2-1, with 7 bases matching TRBD1. This CDR3 contains 16 residues. After removal of 5 bases from V and 3 bases from J, the junction contained 10 bases not matched to a gene. Germline V CDR1 and CDR2: SGHVS, FNYEAQ.

In its sample, this clonotype was seen a few times. The chain is built from TRBV7-3 and TRBJ2-1; 11 bases fit TRBD2. Germline CDR1 SGHTA, CDR2 FQGTGA. This CDR3 has 16 residues. The V and J ends lost 2 bases and 3 bases, in that order; junction bases with no gene match: 3. CDR3 amino acids: CASSLAGTSGYNEQFF. In nucleotides, the CDR3 is TGTGCCAGCAGCTTAGCCGGGACTAGCGGCTACAATGAGCAGTTCTTC. Full variable domain (remainder filled in from reference TRBV7-3 and TRBJ2-1): GAGVSQTPSNKVTEKGKYVELRCDPISGHTALYWYRQSLGQGPEFLIYFQGTGAADDSGLPNDRFFAVRPEGSVSTLKIQRTERGDSAVYLCASSLAGTSGYNEQFFGPGTRLTVL.

This clonotype has only a few counts. The chain has TRBV7-2 and TRBJ2-1; D may be TRBD1 (5 bases). Looked up from germline, CDR1 is SGHTA and CDR2 is FQGNSA. V was trimmed by 2 bases and J by 10 bases, leaving 15 bases between them. The CDR3 covers 14 residues. This CDR3 reads CASSLISSGSEQFF. CDR3 coding DNA: TGTGCCAGCAGCTTAATTAGTTCAGGGTCAGAGCAGTTCTTC.

The chain links TRBV7-8 to TRBJ2-1; possible D gene TRBD2, 10 bases. The germline gives CDR1 SGHVS, CDR2 FQNEAQ. V lost 7 bases to trimming and J lost 7 bases, with 20 bases between them. CDR3 length: 15 amino acids. The CDR3 DNA reads as TGTGCCAGCACACAGGGGGCTAGCGGGAGTAATGAGCAGTTCTTC. It yields the protein CASTQGASGSNEQFF.

The chain uses TRBV10-3 and TRBJ1-2, with D perhaps TRBD1 (5 bases). Germline CDR1 is ENHRY and CDR2 is SYGVKD. The CDR3 sequence is 16 residues long. V lost 0 bases and J 7 bases, leaving 18 bases between the germline ends. CDR3 in amino acids: CAISESSTIRGRGYTF. The CDR3 DNA is TGTGCCATCAGTGAGTCGTCCACGATCCGGGGCCGTGGCTACACCTTC.

This clonotype appeared many times. The V gene is TRBV12-3 or TRBV12-4, the J gene TRBJ1-1; D ambiguous. There are 15 residues in the CDR3. The V and J ends lost 2 bases and 0 bases respectively, with 10 bases between them. In DNA form, the CDR3 reads TGTGCCAGCAGTTTAATGCCAGGCTTGAACACTGAAGCTTTCTTT. Residues: CASSLMPGLNTEAFF.

The sample holds a few counts of this clonotype. This CDR3 reads CATTPGLDIDQPQHF. The CDR3 DNA reads TGTGCCACCACCCCCGGGTTGGACATCGATCAGCCCCAGCATTTT. The chain joins TRBV5-4 to TRBJ1-5, with a possible D match to TRBD1 (5 bases). There are 15 residues in the CDR3. The germline V and J ends were trimmed by 9 bases and 5 bases, with 21 bases remaining between them. In germline, CDR1 is SGHNT, CDR2 YYREEE (reference sequence).

This clonotype was seen more than once but under ten times. This chain links TRBV24-1 with TRBJ1-1; D is perhaps TRBD1 (6 bases). The CDR3 loop spans 12 amino acids. V lost 3 bases, J lost 10 bases, and 11 bases lay in between. Germline lookup yields CDR1 KGHDR and CDR2 SFDVKD. The chain's CDR3 is CATSDRGDAAFF. The DNA of the CDR3 is TGTGCCACCAGTGATAGGGGGGACGCAGCTTTCTTT.

This clonotype was recorded many times. The V gene is TRBV7-2, the J gene TRBJ2-7; D perhaps matches TRBD2 (5 bases). Germline values: CDR1 SGHTA, CDR2 FQGNSA. The CDR3 is made up of 12 amino acids. V lost 2 bases to trimming and J lost 4 bases, with 6 bases between them. The CDR3 nucleotides are TGTGCCAGCAGCTTAAGCGGTTACGAGCAGTACGTC. It yields the protein CASSLSGYEQYV.

The V and J genes are TRBV12-3 or TRBV12-4 and TRBJ2-4, with 7 bases identical to TRBD2. This CDR3 spans 14 amino acids. J gave up 11 bases and V 6 bases, and 13 bases lay outside the gene matches. For the CDR3, the DNA is TGTGCCAGCAGCCCCGGGACTACCCAAGGGGTTCAGTACTTC. It yields the protein CASSPGTTQGVQYF.

V and J are TRBV2 and TRBJ2-1; D gene unclear. Germline V gives CDR1 SNHLY, CDR2 FYNNEI. The V and J ends lost 7 bases and 7 bases respectively, with 23 bases between them. This CDR3 comprises 16 residues. CDR3 sequence (DNA): TGTGCCAGCACCGTTTCTCGGAGCTCTACAAAGAATGAGCAGTTCTTC. Translating gives CASTVSRSSTKNEQFF.

The gene calls are TRBV28 and TRBJ1-4; a possible D gene is TRBD1 (6 bases). Germline assignment: CDR1 MDHEN and CDR2 SYDVKM. The CDR3 contains 14 residues. Trimming pared 5 bases from V and 7 bases from J, leaving 14 bases between. CDR3 in amino acids: CASSNRALREKLFF. The DNA for the CDR3 is TGTGCCAGCAGTAACAGGGCCCTACGTGAAAAACTGTTTTTT. The full variable domain, rest sourced from reference TRBV28 and TRBJ1-4, is DVKVTQSSRYLVKRTGEKVFLECVQDMDHENMFWYRQDPGLGLRLIYFSYDVKMKEKGDIPEGYSVSREKKERFSLILESASTNQTSMYLCASSNRALREKLFFGSGTQLSVL.

J is TRBJ2-1 and V is TRBV18, with 7 bases lining up with TRBD2. The CDR3 extends over 18 amino acids. V was clipped by 3 bases and J by 0 bases; unmatched bases: 11. Germline-derived CDR1 and CDR2 are KGHSH and LQKENI. The CDR3 nucleotides read TGTGCCAGCTCACCCCTATCGGGAGGTGGACCCTCCTACAATGAGCAGTTCTTC. It encodes CASSPLSGGGPSYNEQFF.

The sample holds a few counts of this clonotype. V and J are TRBV7-6 and TRBJ2-3; D not resolved. V shed 5 bases and J shed 0 bases, with 12 bases lying between them. Germline values: CDR1 SGHVS, CDR2 FNYEAQ. The CDR3 has 15 residues. The CDR3 DNA reads as TGTGCCAGCAGCCCTATTACAGCTAGCACAGATACGCAGTATTTT. Translated, it gives CASSPITASTDTQYF. Looking up the rest from reference TRBV7-6 and TRBJ2-3 gives the full variable domain: GAGVSQSPRYKVTKRGQDVALRCDPISGHVSLYWYRQALGQGPEFLTYFNYEAQQDKSGLPNDRFSAERPEGSISTLTIQRTEQRDSAMYRCASSPITASTDTQYFGPGTRLTVL.

V gene TRBV6-8 combines with J gene TRBJ2-1; D perhaps matches TRBD2 (7 bases). V was clipped by 5 bases and J by 5 bases, with 19 bases between them. This CDR3 region has 16 residues. Per the germline V gene, CDR1 is MNHGY and CDR2 is SAAAGT. This chain's CDR3 is CASSQGGDYLHNEQFF. The CDR3 DNA reads as TGTGCCAGCAGTCAAGGGGGGGACTATCTCCACAATGAGCAGTTCTTC.

The gene calls are TRBV27 and TRBJ1-2; 7 positions agree with TRBD1. Germline V gene data show CDR1 as MNHEY and CDR2 as SMNVEV (reference sequence). J lost 1 base, V lost 5 bases, and 7 bases had no gene match. CDR3 length equals 15 residues. CDR3: CASSPGQALNYGYTF. The CDR3 DNA reads TGTGCCAGCAGTCCCGGACAGGCCCTTAACTATGGCTACACCTTC.

The chain has TRBV4-1 and TRBJ2-1; tentatively, D is TRBD2 (6 bases). V was clipped by 1 base and J by 4 bases, with 14 bases between them. This CDR3 has 16 residues. The V gene's germline CDR1 is MGHRA and CDR2 YSYEKL. Here the CDR3 DNA reads TGCGCCAGCAGCCAAGGAATGGACTACCTTTACAATGAGCAGTTCTTC. It specifies CASSQGMDYLYNEQFF.

This clonotype has a handful of counts. The genes are TRBV7-9 and TRBJ2-1, with a possible D match to TRBD2 (6 bases). This CDR3 has 15 residues. Trimming left V 5 bases short and J 6 bases short, with 17 bases between. Germline V gene lookup returns CDR1 SEHNR and CDR2 FQNEAQ (reference sequence). The chain's CDR3 is CASSPEEGLINEQFF. CDR3 nucleotides: TGTGCCAGCAGCCCAGAAGAGGGACTTATCAATGAGCAGTTCTTC.

The gene calls are TRBV3-1 and TRBJ2-1; 13 nucleotides match TRBD2. CDR3 size: 18 residues. With V trimmed by 2 bases and J by 2 bases, 6 bases remained unmatched. Germline V gene sequence: CDR1 LGHDT, CDR2 YNNKEL (reference sequence). The CDR3 reads CASSQQSGTSGAYNEQFF. Here the CDR3 DNA reads TGTGCCAGCAGCCAACAATCCGGGACTAGCGGGGCCTACAATGAGCAGTTCTTC.

The chain combines TRBV20-1 with TRBJ2-5; TRBD1 aligns across 7 bases. Trimming cost V 4 bases and J 4 bases; bases outside gene matches: 6. This CDR3 is 13 amino acids long. The germline CDR1 and CDR2 sequences are DFQATT and SNEGSKA (reference sequence). CDR3 loop: CSANQGVGETQYF. The CDR3 DNA reads TGCAGTGCTAACCAGGGGGTTGGAGAGACCCAGTACTTC.

The chain uses TRBV4-1 and TRBJ2-7, with D possibly TRBD1 on 5 matching bases. Germline V gene data show CDR1 as MGHRA and CDR2 as YSYEKL. Trimming pared 1 base from V and 7 bases from J, leaving 20 bases between. The CDR3 totals 16 residues. The CDR3: CASSQVGLFQSDEQYF. The CDR3 nucleotides read TGCGCCAGCAGCCAAGTGGGGCTATTCCAGTCGGATGAGCAGTACTTC.

This clonotype was detected only a few times. The genes are TRBV7-2 and TRBJ1-1; D is unresolved. This CDR3 is 16 amino acids long. Germline CDR1 SGHTA, CDR2 FQGNSA. V was trimmed by 4 bases and J by 4 bases, leaving 19 bases between them. The CDR3 spells CASSSRPATYGTEAFF. Written as DNA, the CDR3 is TGTGCCAGCAGCTCCCGGCCAGCTACCTATGGCACTGAAGCTTTCTTT.

This clonotype appeared many times. V and J are TRBV20-1 and TRBJ2-3; D remains unclear. V was pared by 4 bases and J by 2 bases, with 13 bases between. This CDR3 comprises 14 residues. Germline lookup yields CDR1 DFQATT and CDR2 SNEGSKA (reference sequence). The CDR3 DNA reads as TGCAGTGCTACAGAAGTTCCCACCACAGATACGCAGTATTTT. This codes for CSATEVPTTDTQYF.

This clonotype turned up a few times. The gene calls are TRBV28 and TRBJ1-2; no clear D gene. V gave up 8 bases and J gave up 7 bases, with 11 bases separating them. Germline CDR1 reads MDHEN; CDR2 reads SYDVKM. The CDR3 length is 11 residues. This CDR3 reads CASSAPSGYTF. The CDR3 DNA follows: TGTGCCAGCTCCGCCCCCTCTGGCTACACCTTC.

The count of this clonotype is one. V gene TRBV10-3 combines with J gene TRBJ1-5, with D tentatively TRBD1 (5 bases). Germline lookup yields CDR1 ENHRY and CDR2 SYGVKD. The CDR3 length is 13 residues. Trimming pared 9 bases from V and 4 bases from J, leaving 13 bases between. The CDR3 region is CAISPDRNQPQHF. The CDR3 nucleotides read TGTGCCATTTCCCCCGACAGAAATCAGCCCCAGCATTTT.

This clonotype showed up just a few times. The chain recombines TRBV2 with TRBJ2-1, with 14 bases that match TRBD2. The CDR3 extends over 16 amino acids. The junction had 7 bases not matched to a gene; V was cut back by 4 bases and J by 8 bases. Germline values: CDR1 SNHLY, CDR2 FYNNEI. CDR3 residues: CASSGPGTSGSYEQFF. CDR3 nucleotides: TGTGCCAGCAGTGGTCCCGGGACTAGCGGGAGTTATGAGCAGTTCTTC. Variable domain in full (rest from reference TRBV2 and TRBJ2-1): EPEVTQTPSHQVTQMGQEVILRCVPISNHLYFYWYRQILGQKVEFLVSFYNNEISEKSEIFDDQFSVERPDGSNFTLKIRSTKLEDSAMYFCASSGPGTSGSYEQFFGPGTRLTVL.

This clonotype appeared many times. The CDR3 loop reads CASSLGRLNTEAFF. Here the CDR3 DNA reads TGTGCCAGCAGCTTAGGGAGGTTGAACACTGAAGCTTTCTTT. This rearrangement joins TRBV11-2 to TRBJ1-1; D gene ambiguous. Germline lookup yields CDR1 SGHAT and CDR2 FQNNGV. V was pared by 1 base and J by 0 bases, with 6 bases between. The CDR3 loop spans 14 amino acids.